This T cell receptor beta chain was identified during a study of CD8 T cells in ankylosing spondylitis. J was trimmed by 0 bases and V by 6 bases; bases with no gene match: 6. The germline V gene has CDR1 DFQATT and CDR2 SNEGSKA (reference sequence). The CDR3 extends over 16 amino acids. TCRdb re-called the 5' RACE reads with MiXCR, one entry per CDR3 protein. The data show about 390,000 distinct CDR3 sequences, with under 25% seen just once and approximately 15% held by the top ten. General study points: For ankylosing spondylitis blood, a TCR beta motif of 7 to 9 highly homologous variants appeared characteristic.

Of note for this clonotype: Its antigen is undetermined.

This TCR came from a male donor with ankylosing spondylitis. Sequenced material: blood, either unsorted or a sorted T cell fraction (not recorded which). V usage is TRBV20-1 and J usage is TRBJ2-1, with TRBD2 matching 12 bases. CDR3 bases: TGCAGTGCGCCACTAGCGGGAGGTCCCTCCTACAATGAGCAGTTCTTC. Amino acid sequence: CSAPLAGGPSYNEQFF.